These T cell receptor beta chains were read from a single sample in a study of T cells in Graves' hyperthyroidism and ophthalmopathy. TCRdb re-analysed the multiplex PCR reads in MiXCR, keeping a single row per CDR3 protein. Among about 480,000 distinct CDR3 sequences listed, roughly 14% were seen once. The sequenced sample consisted of blood. These receptors originate from a woman aged 18-29 years with Graves' hyperthyroidism. Each CDR3 is given with its conserved first and last residue. D genes are given only for firm matches. Size values are once, few and many counts, or a class for expanded clones, and some rows have none.

>TRBV6-1|many|TRBJ2-3|NA
CASSLAVSTDTQYF
TGTGCCAGCAGTTTGGCCGTTAGCACAGATACGCAGTATTTT
>TRBV12-3/TRBV12-4|many|TRBJ2-7|NA
CASSFLGSEGQYF
TGTGCCAGCAGTTTCCTAGGCTCCGAGGGGCAGTACTTC
>TRBV19|few|TRBJ2-7|TRBD2
CASSFKREGPYEQYF
TGTGCCAGTAGTTTCAAGCGGGAGGGCCCCTACGAGCAGTACTTC
>TRBV7-3|NA|TRBJ2-1|TRBD2
CASSSPGTSGSYNEQFF
TGTGCCAGCAGCTCACCCGGGACTAGCGGGAGTTACAATGAGCAGTTCTTC
>TRBV12-3/TRBV12-4|many|TRBJ1-5|NA
CASSHRDTSMSQHF
TGTGCCAGCAGTCACCGGGACACCTCGATGTCCCAGCATTTT
>TRBV5-1|many|TRBJ2-5|TRBD1
CASSFPGGEETQYF
TGCGCCAGCAGCTTCCCAGGGGGAGAAGAGACCCAGTACTTC
>TRBV25-1|many|TRBJ1-2|NA
CASSEYSAGNYGYTF
TGTGCCAGCAGTGAATATAGCGCAGGGAATTATGGCTACACCTTC
>TRBV7-9|few|TRBJ1-2|TRBD1
CASSLAGQGVNGYTF
TGTGCCAGCAGCTTAGCGGGACAGGGGGTTAATGGCTACACCTTC
>TRBV20-1|many|TRBJ2-3|TRBD2
CSAITLAGGSTDTQYF
TGCAGTGCTATTACTTTAGCGGGAGGAAGCACAGATACGCAGTATTTT
>TRBV7-6|few|TRBJ1-1|NA
CASSPESGATAFF
TGTGCCAGCAGCCCTGAGTCAGGGGCGACGGCTTTCTTT